This T cell receptor beta chain is drawn from a study of cytomegalovirus exposure and HLA in healthy donors. This CDR3 contains 15 residues. Study-wide results and caveats: TCR beta V- and J-gene trimming was later associated with a missense DCLRE1C variant. Across donors, sequencing depth was assumed by presence/absence analyses to be roughly uniform. Later analysis placed DRB1 highest and HLA-C lowest in TCR association rates, which differed by HLA locus. Excluded: some indistinguishable V segments such as TRBV6-2 and TRBV6-3.

With respect to this clone: What it binds is not known.

The PCR had 60 Vbeta and 13 Jbeta primers. TCRdb's copy holds only in-frame clones and misses some; the assay was immunoSEQ multiplex PCR. Of roughly 98,000 clones listed, under 85% are singletons. The sample consisted of PBMCs. The chain has TRBV21-1 and TRBJ1-5; the table assigns TRBD1, which was not confirmed against the DNA. TRBV21-1 is assigned pseudogene status. This sequence was found in a woman aged 70-85 years in good health and CMV-seropositive. CDR3 residues: CASSKVRQGVQPQHF. In DNA form, the CDR3 reads TGTGCCAGCAGCAAAGTCAGGCAGGGGGTCCAGCCCCAGCATTTT.